What follows describes a single T cell receptor (beta chain). The antigen remains unidentified. This record comes from a study of shared clonotypes between healthy human individuals. At the level of the study: Each donor contributed plates that comprised three CD4 naive, three CD4 memory, two CD8 naive and one CD8 memory.

Method: immunoSEQ multiplex PCR; TCRdb's copy keeps in-frame clones and lacks some. The profile shows hundreds of thousands of clones, about 74% of them singletons. Study-wide results and limits: Naive subsets tended to show greater estimated richness than memory subsets.

Donors comprised only Caucasian adults living in Nashville, Tennessee. The CDR3 sequence is 15 residues long. V is TRBV21-1 and J is TRBJ2-1; the table calls TRBD1, which could not be checked here. TRBV21-1 is a listed pseudogene. The sequencing sample was made of memory CD4+ T cells sorted from blood. Described subset: CD45RA-negative fraction. The clonotype comes from a man aged 25 to 40 in good health. The CDR3 DNA reads as TGTGCCAGCAGCAGACAGGGGTGCCCCTACAATGAGCAGTTCTTC. Translation gives CASSRQGCPYNEQFF.